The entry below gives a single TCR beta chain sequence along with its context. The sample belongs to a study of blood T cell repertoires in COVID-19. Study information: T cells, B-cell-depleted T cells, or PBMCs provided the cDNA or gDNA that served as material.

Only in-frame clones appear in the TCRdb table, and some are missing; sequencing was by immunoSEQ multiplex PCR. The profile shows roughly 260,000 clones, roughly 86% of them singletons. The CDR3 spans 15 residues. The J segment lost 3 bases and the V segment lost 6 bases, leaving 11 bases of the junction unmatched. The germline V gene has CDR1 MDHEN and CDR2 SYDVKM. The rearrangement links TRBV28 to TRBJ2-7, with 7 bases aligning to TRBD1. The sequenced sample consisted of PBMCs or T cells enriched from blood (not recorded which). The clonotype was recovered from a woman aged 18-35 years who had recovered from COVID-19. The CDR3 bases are TGTGCCAGCAGCCACCCGGGACAGAGCTTCTACGAGCAGTACTTC. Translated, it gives CASSHPGQSFYEQYF. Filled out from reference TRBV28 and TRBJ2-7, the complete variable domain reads DVKVTQSSRYLVKRTGEKVFLECVQDMDHENMFWYRQDPGLGLRLIYFSYDVKMKEKGDIPEGYSVSREKKERFSLILESASTNQTSMYLCASSHPGQSFYEQYFGPGTRLTVT.